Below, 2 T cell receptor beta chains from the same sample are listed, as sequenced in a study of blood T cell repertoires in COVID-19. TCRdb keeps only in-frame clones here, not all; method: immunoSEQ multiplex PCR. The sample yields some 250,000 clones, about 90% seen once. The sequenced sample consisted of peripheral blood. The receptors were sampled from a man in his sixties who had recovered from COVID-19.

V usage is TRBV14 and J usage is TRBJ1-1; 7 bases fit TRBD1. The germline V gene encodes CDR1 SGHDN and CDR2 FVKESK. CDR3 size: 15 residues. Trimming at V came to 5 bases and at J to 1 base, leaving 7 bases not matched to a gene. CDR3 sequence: CASSNNRGGNTEAFF. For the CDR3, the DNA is TGTGCCAGCAGCAACAACAGGGGAGGGAACACTGAAGCTTTCTTT.

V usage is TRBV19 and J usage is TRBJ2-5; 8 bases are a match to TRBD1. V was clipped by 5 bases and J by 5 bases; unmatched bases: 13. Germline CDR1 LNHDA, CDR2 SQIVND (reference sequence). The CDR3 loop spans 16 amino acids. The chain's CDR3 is CASSPRTGPGRETQYF. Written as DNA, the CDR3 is TGTGCCAGTAGTCCTCGGACAGGGCCAGGAAGGGAGACCCAGTACTTC.